One T cell receptor (beta chain) is described in this entry. This specimen comes from a study of CD8 T cells in Susac syndrome. RNA amounts of about 0.5 to 1 ug underwent reverse transcription with random hexamers. TCRdb re-called the immunoSEQ multiplex PCR reads through MiXCR, storing one row per CDR3 protein. Among 100,000 to 150,000 distinct CDR3 sequences listed, 80% to 85% were seen once. The sequenced material came from CD8+ T cells from PBMCs. The source is a human donor with multiple sclerosis.

CDR3: CASSQDELWPQHF. Written as DNA, the CDR3 is TGTGCCAGCAGTCAAGACGAACTTTGGCCCCAGCATTTT. The gene calls are TRBV12-3 or TRBV12-4 and TRBJ1-5, with no clear D. The CDR3 contains 13 residues. Trimming removed 5 bases at V and 9 bases at J, with 14 bases between.